These 26 T cell receptor beta chains originate from one sample sequenced in a study of STAT5B mutations in CD4+ large granular lymphocyte leukemia. TCRdb's copy holds only in-frame clones and misses some; the assay was immunoSEQ multiplex PCR. The sample lists approximately 20,000 clones, about four fifths seen once, with over 10% in the top ten. Sequenced sample: CD4+ T cells from blood buffy coats. These receptors originate from a human donor in good health.

The V and J genes are TRBV9 and TRBJ1-4, with no clear D. The CDR3 has 16 residues. V was shortened by 0 bases and J by 2 bases, with 11 bases between the two germline ends. The germline gives CDR1 SGDLS, CDR2 YYNGEE. The CDR3 here is CASSVAPEGTNEKLFF. As DNA, the CDR3 is TGTGCCAGCAGCGTAGCCCCGGAGGGTACTAATGAAAAACTGTTTTTT. Full variable domain (missing parts from reference TRBV9 and TRBJ1-4): DSGVTQTPKHLITATGQRVTLRCSPRSGDLSVYWYQQSLDQGLQFLIQYYNGEERAKGNILERFSAQQFPDLHSELNLSSLELGDSALYFCASSVAPEGTNEKLFFGSGTQLSVL.

This clone was seen a handful of times. The chain employs TRBV19 and TRBJ1-1; the D gene is possibly TRBD1 (5 bases). The CDR3 contains 16 residues. Looked up from germline, CDR1 is LNHDA and CDR2 is SQIVND (reference sequence). With 1 base removed from V and 3 bases from J, the gap between germline ends came to 15 bases. CDR3 DNA: TGTGCCAGTAGTATAGTTCGGGGGGGTCAATACACTGAAGCTTTCTTT. It translates to CASSIVRGGQYTEAFF.

V and J are TRBV5-5 and TRBJ1-1; 7 positions agree with TRBD1. There are 14 residues in the CDR3. V trimming: 3 bases; J trimming: 4 bases; junction bases outside the gene matches: 6. Germline lookup yields CDR1 SGHKS and CDR2 YYEKEE (reference sequence). The CDR3 loop is CASSSRGAGTEAFF. In DNA, the CDR3 is TGTGCCAGCAGCTCCAGGGGGGCAGGCACTGAAGCTTTCTTT.

The V call is TRBV6-6, the J call TRBJ1-3, with TRBD1 as a possible D gene (6 bases). The germline V gene has CDR1 MNHNY and CDR2 SVGAGI (reference sequence). V was shortened by 2 bases and J by 2 bases, with 7 bases between the two germline ends. This CDR3 comprises 14 residues. CDR3 residues: CASSYPGAGNTIYF. DNA for the CDR3: TGTGCCAGCAGTTACCCAGGGGCTGGAAACACCATATATTTT.

The sample holds one count of this clone. The rearrangement joins TRBV23-1 to TRBJ1-1; D might be TRBD1 (6 bases). TRBV23-1 is recorded as an ORF, its role being uncertain. Trimming shortened V by 0 bases and J by 4 bases, and 21 bases separated the two germline ends. The CDR3 consists of 18 residues. The CDR3, as DNA: TGCGCCAGCAGTCAATCAATGAGTGGGGACATCGGCCGCACTGAAGCTTTCTTT. Translated, it gives CASSQSMSGDIGRTEAFF.

The chain carries TRBV6-5 and TRBJ1-1, with D tentatively TRBD1 (6 bases). V was shortened by 6 bases and J by 11 bases, with 13 bases between the two germline ends. Germline loops: CDR1 MNHEY, CDR2 SVGAGI. CDR3 length equals 11 residues. The CDR3 sequence is CASRRDRRAFF. In nucleotides, the CDR3 is TGTGCCAGCAGACGCGACAGGAGGGCTTTCTTT.

This sequence joins TRBV13 and TRBJ2-3; 9 bases are a match to TRBD2. Looked up from germline, CDR1 is PRHDT and CDR2 is FYEKMQ (reference sequence). This CDR3 has 15 amino acids. With V trimmed by 5 bases and J by 3 bases, 6 bases remained unmatched. The CDR3 nucleotides are TGTGCCAGCAGCCCCGGCGGGGGGGAAACAGATACGCAGTATTTT. It translates to CASSPGGGETDTQYF.

The chain links TRBV27 to TRBJ1-2; D might be TRBD1 (6 bases). CDR1 and CDR2 (germline): MNHEY, SMNVEV (reference sequence). The CDR3 spans 16 residues. Trimming took 7 bases from V and 4 from J, leaving 22 bases between them. CDR3 residues: CASTKASTGQTYGYTF. The DNA of the CDR3 is TGTGCCAGCACCAAGGCAAGCACCGGACAGACCTATGGCTACACCTTC.

This clone occurred a few times. The chain links TRBV2 to TRBJ1-5; D gene uncertain. This CDR3 is 14 amino acids long. CDR1 is SNHLY and CDR2 is FYNNEI in the germline V gene. V lost 3 bases, J lost 3 bases, and 9 bases lay in between. The CDR3 DNA sequence: TGTGCCAGCAGTGACGCACAGATCAATCAGCCCCAGCATTTT. It is translated as CASSDAQINQPQHF.

This clone was seen a single time. J is TRBJ2-1 and V is TRBV7-8; D call uncertain. The CDR3 totals 12 residues. V was shortened by 6 bases and J by 8 bases, with 11 bases between the two germline ends. The V gene's germline CDR1 is SGHVS and CDR2 FQNEAQ. The CDR3 DNA is TGTGCCAGCAGTCCCCTGAGGTATGAGCAGTTCTTC. This codes for CASSPLRYEQFF.

V is TRBV19 and J is TRBJ2-7; no firm D call. The CDR3 totals 17 residues. Per the germline V gene, CDR1 is LNHDA and CDR2 is SQIVND (reference sequence). The germline V and J ends were trimmed by 3 bases and 0 bases, with 18 bases remaining between them. The CDR3 spells CASSIDPSGESSYEQYF. The CDR3 coding sequence is TGTGCCAGTAGTATTGACCCGTCGGGCGAGAGCTCCTACGAGCAGTACTTC.

This clone is a singleton in its sample. The chain carries TRBV11-2 and TRBJ1-2, with D unclear. Trimming pared 0 bases from V and 4 bases from J, leaving 9 bases between. Germline V gene data show CDR1 as SGHAT and CDR2 as FQNNGV. The CDR3 extends over 14 amino acids. This chain's CDR3 is CASSLDLHGYGYTF. In DNA form, the CDR3 reads TGTGCCAGCAGCTTAGATCTCCACGGCTATGGCTACACCTTC.

In the case of this clone: This CDR3 is also generated by other DNA sequences in the sample. The chain uses TRBV30 and TRBJ2-7, with no clear D. V lost 1 base and J lost 3, with 4 bases in between. Germline V gene data show CDR1 as GTSNPN and CDR2 as SVGIG (reference sequence). The CDR3 contains 11 residues. The CDR3 DNA reads as TGTGCCTGGAGTGAGAGCTACGAGCAGTACTTC. It encodes CAWSESYEQYF.

J is TRBJ1-2 and V is TRBV6-6; 9 bases are a match to TRBD1. Germline V CDR1 and CDR2: MNHNY, SVGAGI (reference sequence). V was clipped by 0 bases and J by 4 bases; unmatched bases: 3. The CDR3 loop spans 15 amino acids. CDR3 protein: CASSYSGQGPYGYTF. Here the CDR3 DNA reads TGTGCCAGCAGTTACTCAGGACAGGGGCCCTATGGCTACACCTTC.

Worth noting for this clone: The same CDR3 also results from other DNA sequences found in this sample. CDR3 in amino acids: CASSYLRTGGGYGYTF. CDR3 in DNA: TGTGCCAGCAGTTACTTGAGGACCGGAGGAGGCTATGGCTACACCTTC. The chain has TRBV6-5 and TRBJ1-2, with no clear D. This CDR3 comprises 16 residues. Germline-derived CDR1 and CDR2 are MNHEY and SVGAGI. Trimming took 1 base from V and 4 from J, leaving 16 bases between them.

The chain employs TRBV4-1 and TRBJ2-7; 7 bases fit TRBD2. Trimming removed 0 bases from V and 3 bases from J; junction bases left unmatched: 5. The CDR3 is 15 amino acids. The germline V gene has CDR1 MGHRA and CDR2 YSYEKL. DNA for the CDR3: TGCGCCAGCAGCCAAGACTGGGAGGGCTTCTACGAGCAGTACTTC. This sequence encodes CASSQDWEGFYEQYF.

The chain has TRBV2 and TRBJ1-2; maybe TRBD1 (5 bases). V was pared by 6 bases and J by 3 bases, with 11 bases between. Germline CDR1 SNHLY, CDR2 FYNNEI. The CDR3 covers 13 residues. This CDR3 reads CASRTGTDYGYTF. The CDR3 nucleotides read TGTGCCAGCAGGACCGGGACGGACTATGGCTACACCTTC.

This chain links TRBV29-1 with TRBJ2-1, with TRBD2 matching over 10 bases. With 7 bases clipped from V and 9 bases from J, the junction kept 12 bases outside the gene matches. CDR3 size: 14 residues. CDR1 and CDR2 (germline): SQVTM, ANQGSEA. The chain's CDR3 is CSAGLGTSVSEQFF. DNA for the CDR3: TGCAGCGCTGGACTCGGGACTAGCGTGAGTGAGCAGTTCTTC.

This rearrangement joins TRBV19 to TRBJ2-2; the match to TRBD2 covers 7 bases. From germline, CDR1 is LNHDA and CDR2 SQIVND (reference sequence). The ends lost 7 bases at V and 3 bases at J; junction bases unmatched: 8. There are 15 residues in the CDR3. The CDR3 sequence is CASIGLGADTGELFF. The CDR3 DNA is TGTGCCAGTATAGGACTAGGGGCGGACACCGGGGAGCTGTTTTTT.

The chain recombines TRBV6-1 with TRBJ2-1; D perhaps matches TRBD2 (6 bases). V was trimmed by 7 bases and J by 2 bases, leaving 12 bases between them. The germline V gene has CDR1 MNHNS and CDR2 SASEGT. There are 14 residues in the CDR3. The CDR3 DNA reads as TGTGCCAGCACTCGGGAGCACACCTACAATGAGCAGTTCTTC. This codes for CASTREHTYNEQFF.

The chain joins TRBV7-2 to TRBJ2-3; 8 bases are shared with TRBD2. Germline CDR1 and CDR2: SGHTA and FQGNSA. The CDR3 consists of 15 residues. Trimming took 5 bases from V and 3 from J; bases not matched to a gene: 7. The CDR3 loop reads CASSISGGPTDTQYF. Here the CDR3 DNA reads TGTGCCAGCAGCATCTCGGGAGGGCCTACAGATACGCAGTATTTT.

The chain couples TRBV10-3 to TRBJ2-1; the D gene is possibly TRBD1 (7 bases). With 2 bases removed from V and 12 bases from J, the gap between germline ends came to 11 bases. The CDR3 spans 12 residues. Germline V gene lookup returns CDR1 ENHRY and CDR2 SYGVKD. CDR3 residues: CAISEPQGGQFF. CDR3 sequence (DNA): TGTGCCATCAGTGAGCCCCAGGGGGGGCAGTTCTTC.

The chain uses TRBV2 and TRBJ2-7; D call uncertain. Per germline, CDR1 SNHLY and CDR2 FYNNEI. The length of the CDR3 is 18 residues. The V and J ends lost 2 bases and 5 bases respectively, with 25 bases between them. The CDR3 sequence: CASSEFGLSRVKGDEQYF. As DNA, the CDR3 is TGTGCCAGCAGTGAATTCGGCTTGTCGCGAGTAAAGGGCGACGAGCAGTACTTC.

The rearrangement joins TRBV6-5 to TRBJ2-1; 7 bases align to TRBD1. The CDR3 loop spans 14 amino acids. J lost 15 bases, V lost 6 bases, and 17 bases had no gene match. Per the germline V gene, CDR1 is MNHEY and CDR2 is SVGAGI. The CDR3 reads CASSDRDRSRTAFF. In DNA form, the CDR3 reads TGTGCCAGCAGCGACCGGGACAGATCCAGAACAGCGTTCTTC.

J is TRBJ1-2 and V is TRBV2; a weak D match, TRBD1 (6 bases). The CDR3 runs to 13 residues. In germline, CDR1 is SNHLY, CDR2 FYNNEI. V lost 8 bases, J lost 2 bases, and 12 bases lay in between. CDR3 in DNA: TGTGCCAGCGGGTATCAGGGGAACTATGGCTACACCTTC. Encoded protein: CASGYQGNYGYTF.

This chain uses TRBV5-1 with TRBJ2-7; D possibly corresponds to TRBD1 (6 bases). Germline CDR1 SGHRS, CDR2 YFSETQ. V lost 0 bases, J lost 2 bases, and 9 bases lay in between. The CDR3 consists of 14 residues. The CDR3 is CASSLGQGPYEQYF. CDR3 nucleotides: TGCGCCAGCAGCTTGGGGCAGGGGCCCTACGAGCAGTACTTC. Complete variable domain (other parts from reference TRBV5-1 and TRBJ2-7): KAGVTQTPRYLIKTRGQQVTLSCSPISGHRSVSWYQQTPGQGLQFLFEYFSETQRNKGNFPGRFSGRQFSNSRSEMNVSTLELGDSALYLCASSLGQGPYEQYFGPGTRLTVT.